Listed here are 21 T cell receptor beta chains from one sample, sequenced in a study of T-cell memory formation after mild COVID-19. TCRdb re-derived calls from the 5' RACE reads in MiXCR, one entry per CDR3 protein. The data show hundreds of thousands of distinct CDR3 sequences, approximately 27% seen once. The sequenced material came from PBMCs or a T cell subset sorted from them (not recorded which). Source of these receptors: an adult woman who had mild COVID-19 (a few samples of this study predate the infection). Cell type and time point are not known.

The rearrangement joins TRBV18 to TRBJ2-6, with D possibly being TRBD1 (6 bases). Germline V gives CDR1 KGHSH, CDR2 LQKENI. The CDR3 has 17 amino acids. V lost 3 bases and J lost 2, with 14 bases in between. CDR3 DNA: TGTGCCAGCTCACCGCGACAGGTCCCAACTGGGGCCAACGTCCTGACTTTC. It yields the protein CASSPRQVPTGANVLTF.

In its sample, this clonotype was seen a few times. This sequence joins TRBV20-1 and TRBJ2-1; 11 bases fit TRBD2. This CDR3 has 16 residues. Germline V CDR1 and CDR2: DFQATT, SNEGSKA (reference sequence). V was clipped by 0 bases and J by 7 bases; unmatched bases: 8. CDR3: CSARDSYSGGANEQFF. CDR3 sequence (DNA): TGCAGTGCTAGAGATTCCTATAGCGGGGGGGCGAATGAGCAGTTCTTC.

This chain uses TRBV12-3 or TRBV12-4 with TRBJ1-2, with 8 nucleotides matching TRBD1. The CDR3 covers 15 residues. The junction had 6 bases not matched to a gene; V was cut back by 5 bases and J by 1 base. The CDR3 protein is CASSPPTGDNYGYTF. The CDR3 region has the DNA TGTGCCAGCAGTCCCCCGACAGGGGATAACTATGGCTACACCTTC.

The chain links TRBV12-3 or TRBV12-4 to TRBJ1-6, with TRBD1 matching over 8 bases. V lost 6 bases to trimming and J lost 8 bases; unmatched junction nucleotides: 9. CDR3 length: 15 residues. The CDR3 spells CASSPQGARDSPLHF. CDR3 in DNA: TGTGCCAGCAGCCCTCAGGGGGCACGGGATTCACCCCTCCACTTT.

This rearrangement joins TRBV4-1 to TRBJ2-2, with D possibly matching TRBD1 (6 bases). The CDR3 has 15 residues. Looked up from germline, CDR1 is MGHRA and CDR2 is YSYEKL. Trimming took off 1 base at V and 7 bases at J, with 13 bases between the two ends. The CDR3 sequence is CASSQVAGVDGELFF. The CDR3 DNA reads TGCGCCAGCAGCCAAGTCGCAGGGGTCGACGGGGAGCTGTTTTTT.

This clonotype showed up many times. The chain employs TRBV5-1 and TRBJ1-1; 8 nucleotides align to TRBD1. Germline V gives CDR1 SGHRS, CDR2 YFSETQ. The V gene end was trimmed by 0 bases and the J gene end by 0 bases; junction bases not matched to a gene: 1. The CDR3 extends over 15 amino acids. Here the CDR3 reads CASSLGQGMNTEAFF. In DNA, the CDR3 is TGCGCCAGCAGCTTGGGACAGGGGATGAACACTGAAGCTTTCTTT.

This chain uses TRBV12-3 or TRBV12-4 with TRBJ2-5; D gene uncertain. The CDR3 has 14 amino acids. The ends were cut back, 2 bases at V and 5 bases at J, with 12 bases in the middle. CDR3 in amino acids: CASSLFPGMETQYF. The CDR3 DNA sequence: TGTGCCAGCAGTTTATTTCCGGGCATGGAGACCCAGTACTTC.

At least ten counts were recorded for this clonotype. CDR3 coding DNA: TGTGCCAGCAGCTGGGCCGGCACCGGGGAGCTGTTTTTT. It codes for CASSWAGTGELFF. The chain couples TRBV5-6 to TRBJ2-2; D gene uncertain. Germline V CDR1 and CDR2: SGHDT, YYEEEE. The V gene lost 3 bases and the J gene lost 4 bases, with 7 bases spanning the gap. The CDR3 has 13 residues.

This clonotype was seen ten or more times. The chain links TRBV20-1 to TRBJ2-1, with D unclear. V was cut by 3 bases and J by 11 bases, with 17 bases left in between. The CDR3 is 13 residues long. CDR1 and CDR2 (germline): DFQATT, SNEGSKA (reference sequence). DNA for the CDR3: TGCAGTGCTAGTGTGAGTGGCGTACCAAAGCAGTTCTTC. Translating it yields CSASVSGVPKQFF.

This clonotype was counted a few times. The chain combines TRBV27 with TRBJ1-2; D is unresolved. The length of the CDR3 is 15 residues. CDR1 is MNHEY, CDR2 SMNVEV, per germline (reference sequence). Trimming left V 3 bases short and J 5 bases short, with 16 bases between. The CDR3 loop reads CASSFSTPAIYGYTF. The CDR3 DNA is TGTGCCAGCAGTTTCTCCACTCCCGCCATTTATGGCTACACCTTC.

The rearrangement uses TRBV20-1 and TRBJ2-4, with D perhaps TRBD1 or TRBD2 (7 bases each). Germline CDR1 is DFQATT and CDR2 is SNEGSKA (reference sequence). Trimming took 0 bases from V and 2 from J, leaving 14 bases between them. This CDR3 is 16 amino acids long. The CDR3 nucleotides are TGCAGTGCTAGAGAATGGCAGGGGGGGTCCAAAAACATTCAGTACTTC. Translating it yields CSAREWQGGSKNIQYF.

This clonotype was counted a few times. The J gene is TRBJ1-4, the V gene TRBV9; D may be TRBD1 (5 bases). Germline-derived CDR1 and CDR2 are SGDLS and YYNGEE. V was clipped by 0 bases and J by 5 bases, with 14 bases between them. The CDR3 loop spans 16 amino acids. CDR3 sequence (DNA): TGTGCCAGCAGCGTAGCAGGGTCCCCAGGGAATGAAAAACTGTTTTTT. Amino acids: CASSVAGSPGNEKLFF.

This clonotype was observed many times. The chain employs TRBV5-1 and TRBJ2-1; possible D gene TRBD2, 5 bases. The V gene's germline CDR1 is SGHRS and CDR2 YFSETQ. This CDR3 is 15 amino acids long. The V and J ends lost 1 base and 0 bases respectively, with 8 bases between them. In DNA, the CDR3 is TGCGCCAGCAGCTTGTTGAGGGACTCCTACAATGAGCAGTTCTTC. Amino acids: CASSLLRDSYNEQFF.

The chain is built from TRBV12-3 or TRBV12-4 and TRBJ2-7; weak D call: TRBD1 (6 bases). The CDR3 has 14 residues. The V and J ends lost 6 bases and 3 bases respectively, with 15 bases between them. The CDR3 DNA reads TGTGCCAGCAGCCGGCAGGGGCGACTCTACGAGCAGTACTTC. This encodes CASSRQGRLYEQYF.

The chain uses TRBV28 and TRBJ2-7; D might be TRBD1 (6 bases). The ends were cut back, 8 bases at V and 0 bases at J, with 23 bases in the middle. Looked up from germline, CDR1 is MDHEN and CDR2 is SYDVKM. The CDR3 totals 17 residues. CDR3 sequence reads: CASGQSTGYFLSYEQYF. CDR3 DNA: TGTGCCAGCGGACAGTCCACGGGGTATTTCCTCTCCTACGAGCAGTACTTC.

This sequence joins TRBV7-6 and TRBJ2-7, with 8 nucleotides matching TRBD1. CDR3 length: 14 amino acids. The trim removed 5 bases at V and 3 bases at J, leaving 6 bases unmatched. From germline, CDR1 is SGHVS and CDR2 FNYEAQ. The CDR3 sequence: CASSPRQGFYEQYF. The DNA for the CDR3 is TGTGCCAGCAGCCCGAGACAGGGGTTCTACGAGCAGTACTTC. Together with reference TRBV7-6 and TRBJ2-7, the CDR3 gives the full variable domain: GAGVSQSPRYKVTKRGQDVALRCDPISGHVSLYWYRQALGQGPEFLTYFNYEAQQDKSGLPNDRFSAERPEGSISTLTIQRTEQRDSAMYRCASSPRQGFYEQYFGPGTRLTVT.

The chain employs TRBV12-3 or TRBV12-4 and TRBJ1-1, with unresolved D. V lost 3 bases and J 5 bases, leaving 10 bases between the germline ends. The CDR3 totals 13 residues. The CDR3 DNA sequence: TGTGCCAGCAGTTTGTCGACCGGGACTGAAGCTTTCTTT. Translating it yields CASSLSTGTEAFF.

In this sample, this clonotype turned up a few times. V is TRBV29-1 and J is TRBJ2-1; no definite D call. Trimming removed 6 bases from V and 2 bases from J, with 8 bases in between. CDR1 and CDR2 (germline): SQVTM, ANQGSEA. The CDR3 spans 12 residues. The CDR3 coding sequence is TGCAGCGTGGGTAGGCCCTACAATGAGCAGTTCTTC. Translation gives CSVGRPYNEQFF.

This chain joins TRBV29-1 and TRBJ2-1; D is tentatively TRBD1 or TRBD2 (7 bases each). The CDR3 spans 14 residues. CDR1 is SQVTM, CDR2 ANQGSEA, per germline. V lost 6 bases and J 6 bases, leaving 18 bases between the germline ends. CDR3 DNA sequence: TGCAGCGTCTTACAGGGGAGGGGTATCAATGAGCAGTTCTTC. Its protein product is CSVLQGRGINEQFF.

The chain's CDR3 is CASSVTGASDTQYF. In nucleotides, the CDR3 is TGTGCCAGCAGTGTGACAGGGGCATCAGATACGCAGTATTTT. This sequence joins TRBV2 and TRBJ2-3, with TRBD1 matching 8 bases. V lost 4 bases to trimming and J lost 4 bases; unmatched junction nucleotides: 4. CDR3 length equals 14 residues. Germline CDR1 and CDR2: SNHLY and FYNNEI.

This clonotype was counted a few times. The genes are TRBV28 and TRBJ2-7, with TRBD1 matching 7 bases. Germline-derived CDR1 and CDR2 are MDHEN and SYDVKM. This CDR3 spans 15 amino acids. The ends lost 2 bases at V and 0 bases at J; junction bases unmatched: 4. This CDR3 reads CASSLKGQPSYEQYF. The CDR3 region has the DNA TGTGCCAGCAGTTTAAAGGGACAGCCCTCCTACGAGCAGTACTTC.